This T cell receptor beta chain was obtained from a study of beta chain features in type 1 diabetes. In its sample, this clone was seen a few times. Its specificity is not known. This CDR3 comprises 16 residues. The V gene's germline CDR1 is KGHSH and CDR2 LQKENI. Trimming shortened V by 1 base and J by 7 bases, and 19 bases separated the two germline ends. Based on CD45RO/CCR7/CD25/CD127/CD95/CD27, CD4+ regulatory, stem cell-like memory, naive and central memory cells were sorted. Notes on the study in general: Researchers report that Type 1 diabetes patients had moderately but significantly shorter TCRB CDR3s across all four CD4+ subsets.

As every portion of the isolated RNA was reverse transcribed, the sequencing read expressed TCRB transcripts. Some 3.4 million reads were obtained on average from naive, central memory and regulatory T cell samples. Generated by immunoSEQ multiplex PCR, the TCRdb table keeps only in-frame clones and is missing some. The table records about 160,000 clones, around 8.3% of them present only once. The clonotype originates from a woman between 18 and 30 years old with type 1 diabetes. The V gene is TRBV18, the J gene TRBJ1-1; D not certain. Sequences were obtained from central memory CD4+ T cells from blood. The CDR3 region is CASSPLVMGGGSEAFF. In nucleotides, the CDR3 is TGTGCCAGCTCACCACTAGTGATGGGTGGCGGGAGTGAAGCTTTCTTT.